Shown below are 14 T cell receptor beta chains from a single sample sequenced in a study of human T cells and chemical hapten exposure. TCRdb redid the calling of the RACE reads with MiXCR, one entry per CDR3 protein. The table records 300,000 to 400,000 distinct CDR3 sequences, 5.1% of them present only once. As to time point: pre-sensitization, week 0. The treatment denotes: therapeutic diphenylcyclopropenone sensitization with weekly scalp DPC. The sequenced sample was whole blood, obtained in connection with sensitization to the hapten diphenylcyclopropenone (DPC). All receptors come from a woman aged 50 to 60 with alopecia areata. Some clones in this sample may be carry-over from other donors' samples.

The count of this clonotype is one. The genes are TRBV7-8 and TRBJ2-3; TRBD2 is a possible D gene (6 bases). This CDR3 is built from 15 residues. V dropped 4 bases and J dropped 2 bases, with 13 bases sitting between them. From germline, CDR1 is SGHVS and CDR2 FQNEAQ. The CDR3 nucleotides read TGTGCCAGCAGCTCGACGGGGGTTTCCACAGATACGCAGTATTTT. Translation: CASSSTGVSTDTQYF.

This clonotype was seen at least ten times. The gene calls are TRBV7-9 and TRBJ1-6; D is perhaps TRBD1 (5 bases). With 3 bases removed from V and 6 bases from J, the gap between germline ends came to 15 bases. Germline lookup yields CDR1 SEHNR and CDR2 FQNEAQ (reference sequence). The CDR3 contains 16 residues. The CDR3 region is CASSFQGGVGNSPLHF. The CDR3 DNA follows: TGTGCCAGCAGCTTTCAGGGAGGGGTAGGTAATTCACCCCTCCACTTT.

The table lists this clonotype with many counts. At one boundary the junction diverges from the germline segment, which might be a read error. The chain couples TRBV28 to TRBJ2-1; D is undetermined. Germline V gene sequence: CDR1 MDHEN, CDR2 SYDVKM. This CDR3 region has 12 residues. DNA of the CDR3: TGTGCCAGCACCCCTCACCCTCCCCTCCCGGTCTTC. Encoded protein: CASTPHPPLPVF. Combining the CDR3 with reference TRBV28 and TRBJ2-1 gives the whole variable domain DVKVTQSSRYLVKRTGEKVFLECVQDMDHENMFWYRQDPGLGLRLIYFSYDVKMKEKGDIPEGYSVSREKKERFSLILESASTNQTSMYLCASTPHPPLPVFGPGTRLTVL.

V is TRBV20-1 and J is TRBJ1-6, with D hard to call. Germline V lookup: CDR1 DFQATT, CDR2 SNEGSKA (reference sequence). CDR3 size: 13 residues. Trimming took off 5 bases at V and 7 bases at J, with 12 bases between the two ends. CDR3 protein: CSARVDYNSPLHF. CDR3 in DNA: TGCAGTGCTCGGGTTGACTACAATTCACCCCTCCACTTT.

This CDR3 reads CASSSWTAKWAFF. CDR3 in DNA: TGTGCCAGCAGTTCCTGGACAGCCAAATGGGCTTTCTTT. The chain has TRBV12-3 or TRBV12-4 and TRBJ1-1; D perhaps matches TRBD1 (6 bases). The ends were cut back, 4 bases at V and 11 bases at J, with 17 bases in the middle. This CDR3 has 13 amino acids.

This clonotype was observed a few times. This chain uses TRBV24-1 with TRBJ1-1; no firm D call. Germline assignment: CDR1 KGHDR and CDR2 SFDVKD. The CDR3 consists of 8 residues. V shed 12 bases and J shed 9 bases, with 7 bases lying between them. The CDR3 protein is CAPRQAFF. The CDR3 coding sequence is TGTGCCCCGAGACAAGCTTTCTTT.

This clonotype appeared a few times. CDR3: CATSRDRGVYEQYF. The CDR3 DNA sequence: TGTGCCACCAGCAGAGATCGGGGCGTCTACGAGCAGTACTTC. V usage is TRBV15 and J usage is TRBJ2-7; the D call may be TRBD1 or TRBD2 (5 bases each). Germline V gene sequence: CDR1 LNHNV, CDR2 YYDKDF (reference sequence). This CDR3 is 14 amino acids long. Deletions cut 0 bases from V and 3 bases from J, with 9 bases between.

This clonotype appeared a few times. The chain is built from TRBV6-5 and TRBJ2-2; TRBD2 agrees at 10 bases. In germline, CDR1 is MNHEY, CDR2 SVGAGI. The junction had 11 bases not matched to a gene; V was cut back by 8 bases and J by 5 bases. The CDR3 runs 16 residues. CDR3 sequence: CASGRLAGVVTGELFF. DNA for the CDR3: TGTGCCAGCGGGAGGCTAGCGGGAGTTGTGACCGGGGAGCTGTTTTTT.

The chain is built from TRBV19 and TRBJ2-6; 7 bases are a match to TRBD1. This CDR3 has 16 residues. V trimming: 3 bases; J trimming: 4 bases; junction bases outside the gene matches: 6. The V gene's germline CDR1 is LNHDA and CDR2 SQIVND (reference sequence). CDR3 region: CASSIDRAVGANVLTF. The DNA of the CDR3 is TGTGCCAGTAGTATCGACAGGGCTGTCGGGGCCAACGTCCTGACTTTC.

This clonotype has a handful of counts. V is TRBV4-1 and J is TRBJ2-7; 7 bases agree with TRBD1. V trimming: 2 bases; J trimming: 2 bases; junction bases outside the gene matches: 0. The germline gives CDR1 MGHRA, CDR2 YSYEKL. This CDR3 is 13 amino acids long. The DNA for the CDR3 is TGCGCCAGCAGCCAACAGGGGGCCTACGAGCAGTACTTC. It encodes CASSQQGAYEQYF.

This clonotype was recorded a few times. The rearrangement joins TRBV27 to TRBJ1-1; tentatively, D is TRBD1 (5 bases). Germline-derived CDR1 and CDR2 are MNHEY and SMNVEV (reference sequence). Trimming removed 8 bases at V and 2 bases at J, with 12 bases between. The CDR3 loop spans 13 amino acids. The CDR3 here is CASGLTVNTEAFF. The CDR3 nucleotides read TGTGCCAGCGGATTGACAGTAAACACTGAAGCTTTCTTT.

The V and J genes are TRBV6-6 and TRBJ2-5; 8 bases line up with TRBD2. Germline values: CDR1 MNHNY, CDR2 SVGAGI (reference sequence). The V and J ends lost 6 bases and 3 bases, in that order; junction bases with no gene match: 9. The CDR3 extends over 15 amino acids. The CDR3 DNA sequence: TGTGCCAGCAGCCACCAGAGCGGGGGCGAAGAGACCCAGTACTTC. Residues: CASSHQSGGEETQYF.

This clonotype came up many times. The chain carries TRBV13 and TRBJ2-7, with D perhaps matching TRBD1 or TRBD2 (5 bases each). CDR3 length: 16 residues. V was trimmed by 5 bases and J by 3 bases, leaving 20 bases between them. Germline V gene data show CDR1 as PRHDT and CDR2 as FYEKMQ (reference sequence). CDR3 nucleotides: TGTGCCAGCAGCCTCGGGTACCCCGGGGCAGACTACGAGCAGTACTTC. Amino acids: CASSLGYPGADYEQYF.

This clonotype was recorded at least ten times. The chain combines TRBV29-1 with TRBJ2-4; no clear D gene. The germline V gene encodes CDR1 SQVTM and CDR2 ANQGSEA. The CDR3 is 10 residues long. The V end was cut by 4 bases, the J end by 5 bases, with 3 bases between. CDR3 residues: CSVVENIQYF. The CDR3 DNA sequence: TGCAGCGTTGTCGAAAACATTCAGTACTTC.